Below, 3 T cell receptor beta chains from the same sample are listed, as sequenced in a study of T cell responses to AZD1222 COVID-19 vaccine. Data came from immunoSEQ multiplex PCR; TCRdb stores just in-frame clones and leaves some out. The sample has fewer than 200,000 clones, just over 90% seen once. The source material was peripheral blood, sampled on day 0 of AZD1222 vaccination. All receptors come from an adult in good health.

The rearrangement joins TRBV9 to TRBJ2-1; 10 bases line up with TRBD2. The CDR3 is made up of 15 amino acids. Trimming cost V 0 bases and J 5 bases; bases outside gene matches: 2. The germline V gene has CDR1 SGDLS and CDR2 YYNGEE. The CDR3 DNA is TGTGCCAGCAGCGTAGTTACTAGCGGGAACAATGAGCAGTTCTTC. It translates to CASSVVTSGNNEQFF.

The count of this clone is one. The rearrangement joins TRBV30 to TRBJ2-7; 8 bases align to TRBD1. Germline CDR1 is GTSNPN and CDR2 is SVGIG (reference sequence). The CDR3 has 12 amino acids. The J segment lost 10 bases and the V segment lost 2 bases, leaving 7 bases of the junction unmatched. The CDR3 spells CAWSPDRVKQYF. The DNA of the CDR3 is TGTGCCTGGAGTCCGGACAGGGTAAAACAGTACTTC. The whole variable domain, remainder taken from reference TRBV30 and TRBJ2-7, is SQTIHQWPATLVQPVGSPLSLECTVEGTSNPNLYWYRQAAGRGLQLLFYSVGIGQISSEVPQNLSASRPQDRQFILSSKKLLLSDSGFYLCAWSPDRVKQYFGPGTRLTVT.

The genes are TRBV29-1 and TRBJ1-1, with D perhaps matching TRBD1 (5 bases). The V and J ends lost 7 bases and 0 bases respectively, with 21 bases between them. CDR1 and CDR2 (germline): SQVTM, ANQGSEA. CDR3 size: 16 residues. In DNA form, the CDR3 reads TGCAGCGCCGATTCGAGAGGAGACAGTTTGAACACTGAAGCTTTCTTT. Its translation: CSADSRGDSLNTEAFF.